Here is one T cell receptor (beta chain) with its context. What it binds is not known. TCR beta sequences were obtained from blood CD8+ and CD4+ T cells. Purification of the CD8+ and CD4+ T cells relied on negative isolation, and TEMRA cells underwent FACS enrichment. There are 15 residues in the CDR3. Trimming removed 2 bases from V and 0 bases from J, with 9 bases in between. These data are taken from a study of CD8 T cells in Susac syndrome. General study results and limits: The study's TCR sequencing and HLA analysis covered a relatively small number of individuals, and the study acknowledged this.

The authors reverse transcribed about 0.5 to 1 ug RNA with random hexamers. Multiplex PCR with immunoSEQ amplified the TCR beta CDR3 across 54 Vbeta and 13 Jbeta. One entry per CDR3 protein, called by TCRdb with MiXCR from the immunoSEQ multiplex PCR reads. The sample has about 200,000 distinct CDR3 sequences; 91% are singletons. Sequencing input: CD4+ T cells from PBMCs. This sequence was found in a human donor with Susac syndrome. The chain uses TRBV12-3 or TRBV12-4 and TRBJ2-3; D gene uncertain. CDR3 protein: CASSLSAASTDTQYF. The CDR3 nucleotides read TGTGCCAGCAGTTTAAGCGCTGCTAGCACAGATACGCAGTATTTT.